The rows below give T cell receptor beta chains drawn from one sample of a study of identical twins. TCRdb reprocessed the 5' RACE reads via MiXCR and lists one record per CDR3 protein. The table includes about 250,000 distinct CDR3 sequences, over 13% detected once. The sample comprised memory (CD45RO+) T cells sorted from blood. Source of these receptors: a woman younger than 30 in good health. Both conserved end residues are part of each CDR3. D genes are given only for firm matches. Clone size appears in some rows only: once, few, many, or a class for an expanded clone.

v_call	clone_size	j_call	d_call	cdr3_nt	cdr3_aa
TRBV12-3/TRBV12-4	.	TRBJ1-5	TRBD1	TGTGCCAGCACTTCAACAGGGGAGAATCAGCCCCAGCATTTT	CASTSTGENQPQHF
TRBV7-8	.	TRBJ2-1	.	TGTGCCAGCAAGAGCTACAATGAGCAGTTCTTC	CASKSYNEQFF
TRBV7-9	many	TRBJ1-1	.	TGTGCCATCGCTAGACAGAATGCTGAAGCTTTCTTT	CAIARQNAEAFF
TRBV10-3	few	TRBJ2-7	.	TGTGCCATCAGTGAGGGGGTGAGGGCCGAGCAGTACTTC	CAISEGVRAEQYF
TRBV5-1	many	TRBJ2-2	.	TGCGCCAGCAGCTTGTCCGGGTCCGTCGACGGGGAGCTGTTTTTT	CASSLSGSVDGELFF
TRBV12-3/TRBV12-4	few	TRBJ2-1	.	TGTGCCAGCAGAGTCCGGGATCAGCAGTTCTTC	CASRVRDQQFF
TRBV12-3/TRBV12-4	few	TRBJ1-5	.	TGTGCCAGCAGTCTTCATACAGGTGTAGCTCAGCCCCAGCATTTT	CASSLHTGVAQPQHF
TRBV12-3/TRBV12-4	few	TRBJ2-1	.	TGTGCCAGCAGTACAGCCCCGACGGGGGACAATGAGCAGTTCTTC	CASSTAPTGDNEQFF
TRBV10-2	few	TRBJ2-5	.	TGCGCCAGCAGTGAGAGGGTCTGGGAGACCCAGTACTTC	CASSERVWETQYF
TRBV3-1	.	TRBJ2-7	TRBD1	TGTGCCAGCAGCCAGGACCCCGGGACAGGCCTCTGGTACGAGCAGTACTTC	CASSQDPGTGLWYEQYF
TRBV3-1	.	TRBJ1-3	.	TGTGCCAGCAGCCCCCGGGACGTCGGAAACACCATATATTTT	CASSPRDVGNTIYF
TRBV9	many	TRBJ2-5	TRBD2	TGTGCCAGCAGCGCCCCGGGACTAGCGGGAGGGAAGCGGCAAGAGACCCAGTACTTC	CASSAPGLAGGKRQETQYF
TRBV29-1	few	TRBJ2-1	.	TGCAGCGTGAGGGGGGCGTTCTACAATGAGCAGTTCTTC	CSVRGAFYNEQFF
TRBV5-1	few	TRBJ2-1	TRBD2	TGCGCCAGCAGCTACTTTGGACTAGCAACAACGGGTGAGCAGTTCTTC	CASSYFGLATTGEQFF
TRBV5-1	.	TRBJ2-3	.	TGCGCCAGCAGCCTCGATCGACATACAGATACGCAGTATTTT	CASSLDRHTDTQYF
TRBV20-1	.	TRBJ2-3	.	TGCAGTGCTAGAAGTTTGGGCCCAGACCGGGGCACAGATACGCAGTATTTT	CSARSLGPDRGTDTQYF
TRBV5-1	.	TRBJ1-6	.	TGCGCCAGCAGCTTGGAGATCGGGGGGAACTCACCCCTCCACTTT	CASSLEIGGNSPLHF
TRBV5-1	.	TRBJ2-2	.	TGCGCCAGCAGGGTCCAGCGCGGGACCGGGGAGCTGTTTTTT	CASRVQRGTGELFF
TRBV7-2	few	TRBJ2-5	.	TGTGCCAGCAGCTTAGCCGCAAAAGAGACCCAGTACTTC	CASSLAAKETQYF
TRBV3-1	many	TRBJ2-6	.	TGTGCCAGCAGCCAAGGGTATCCCTCTGGGGCCAACGTCCTGACTTTC	CASSQGYPSGANVLTF
TRBV2	.	TRBJ1-6	.	TGTGCCAGCAGCAGACAGCTTAGCTCCTATAATTCACCCCTCCACTTT	CASSRQLSSYNSPLHF
TRBV10-3	.	TRBJ1-5	TRBD1	TGTGCCATCAGTGTGGACAGGGTAACCCAGCATTTT	CAISVDRVTQHF
TRBV20-1	.	TRBJ1-1	TRBD1	TGCAGTGCCAAGGACAGGGGGAAGTCCCGGTCGGGGGCTTTCTTT	CSAKDRGKSRSGAFF
TRBV5-1	.	TRBJ2-3	.	TGCGCCAGCAGCTCCCGGGACGACAGCACAGATACGCAGTATTTT	CASSSRDDSTDTQYF
TRBV18	.	TRBJ2-2	TRBD1	TGTGCCAGCTCACCAGCCCGGACAGGGGACACCGGGGAGCTGTTTTTT	CASSPARTGDTGELFF
TRBV30	.	TRBJ2-3	TRBD2	TGTGCCTGGAGTTTTAGCGGGAGGGGCGCAGATACGCAGTATTTT	CAWSFSGRGADTQYF
TRBV6-1	few	TRBJ1-1	.	TGTGCCAGCAGTCCAGGGTATCTGGGCACTGAAGCTTTCTTT	CASSPGYLGTEAFF
TRBV6-1	few	TRBJ2-7	.	TGTGCCAGCAGTCAGGACTACTCCTACGAGCAGTACTTC	CASSQDYSYEQYF
TRBV12-3/TRBV12-4	few	TRBJ1-2	.	TGTGCCAGCAGTCCCGGGGGGGGAGGGTTCTATGGCTACACCTTC	CASSPGGGGFYGYTF
TRBV7-8	.	TRBJ1-2	.	TGTGCCAGCAGCTTAGGACAGGCAGCCTATGGCTACACCTTC	CASSLGQAAYGYTF
TRBV3-1	many	TRBJ1-1	TRBD1	TGTGCCAGCAGCCAAGGGACAGGGGGTGAAGCTTTCTTT	CASSQGTGGEAFF
TRBV6-1	few	TRBJ2-1	.	TGTGCCAGCACCCTGGACGGTCCCTCCTACAATGAGCAGTTCTTC	CASTLDGPSYNEQFF
TRBV5-1	many	TRBJ2-3	TRBD2	TGCGCCAGCAGCTTACTAGCGGGGCGATCAGATACGCAGTATTTT	CASSLLAGRSDTQYF
TRBV6-1	few	TRBJ1-1	.	TGTGCCAGCAGGCTCCGGGGGTTGGGTGAAGCTTTCTTT	CASRLRGLGEAFF
TRBV7-2	many	TRBJ1-6	.	TGTGCCAGCAGCTTGCATGGCCCAGGGAATTCACCCCTCCACTTT	CASSLHGPGNSPLHF
TRBV11-2	.	TRBJ2-7	TRBD1	TGTGCCAGCAGCGCTAGCTCGGACAGGGGCCTTATTCGCTACGAGCAGTACTTC	CASSASSDRGLIRYEQYF
TRBV12-3/TRBV12-4	many	TRBJ2-7	.	TGTGCCAGCAGCCCGACATTGTCCTACGAGCAGTACTTC	CASSPTLSYEQYF
TRBV12-3/TRBV12-4	few	TRBJ1-2	TRBD1	TGTGCCAGCACTCCGGACAGGGTCTATGGCTACACCTTC	CASTPDRVYGYTF
TRBV7-9	.	TRBJ2-3	.	TGTGCCAGCAGCTTACCTAGCCGGAACCCTAGCTCAGATACGCAGTATTTT	CASSLPSRNPSSDTQYF
TRBV12-3/TRBV12-4	few	TRBJ1-2	.	TGTGCCAGCAGTTTGACGGGATCGAACTATGGCTACACCTTC	CASSLTGSNYGYTF
TRBV5-1	.	TRBJ2-5	TRBD2	TGCGCCAGCAGCTTGGGGACTAGCAAAGAGACCCAGTACTTC	CASSLGTSKETQYF
TRBV20-1	few	TRBJ2-1	TRBD2	TGCAGTGCTTCCTCGGCCGGGACTAGCGGGAGGAATGAGCAGTTCTTC	CSASSAGTSGRNEQFF
TRBV6-1	few	TRBJ2-7	.	TGTGCCAGCAGTCTTGGCCCTATTTACTACGAGCAGTACTTC	CASSLGPIYYEQYF
TRBV6-4	.	TRBJ2-3	TRBD2	TGTGCCAGCAGTGCGGAGCGGGAGTCAGATACGCAGTATTTT	CASSAERESDTQYF
TRBV7-6	.	TRBJ2-3	.	TGTGCCAGCAGCTTATACGGGGGAGAGGATACGCAGTATTTT	CASSLYGGEDTQYF